These 28 T cell receptor beta chains share one sample of origin, sequenced in a study of shared clonotypes between healthy human individuals (dated by TCRdb to 2020 to 2021). The library came from the immunoSEQ multiplex PCR assay. This immuneACCESS table, as held by TCRdb, lists in-frame sequences with V and J called but not all clones. Of the missing ones, under half trace to an unresolved V gene in checked studies; the others have no known cause. The sample yields more than 2,000,000 clones; 90% to 95% were counted once. The ten most abundant clones make up roughly 0.14% of the sample. Sequenced sample: naive CD4+ T cells sorted from blood. The cell subset or site label on this specimen signifies: CD45RA+ positively selected. The receptors derive from a man younger than 35 in good health.

This chain joins TRBV10-1 and TRBJ1-3; D unclear. V lost 3 bases and J 0 bases, leaving 9 bases between the germline ends. Germline CDR1 is WNHNN and CDR2 is SYGVQD (reference sequence). The CDR3 is 15 residues long. DNA for the CDR3: TGCGCCAGCAGTGACGGGAGCCACTCTGGAAACACCATATATTTT. Protein sequence: CASSDGSHSGNTIYF.

This chain uses TRBV4-3 with TRBJ2-1; D remains unclear. V gave up 0 bases and J gave up 10 bases, with 10 bases separating them. Looked up from germline, CDR1 is LGHNA and CDR2 is YSLEER. This CDR3 region has 13 residues. CDR3 sequence: CASSQEPGREQFF. Here the CDR3 DNA reads TGCGCCAGCAGCCAAGAACCCGGCCGCGAGCAGTTCTTC.

V usage is TRBV2 and J usage is TRBJ1-5; D gene uncertain. The V gene's germline CDR1 is SNHLY and CDR2 FYNNEI. The V gene lost 3 bases and the J gene lost 0 bases, with 9 bases spanning the gap. The CDR3 totals 15 residues. The CDR3 loop is CASSDRTGSNQPQHF. Here the CDR3 DNA reads TGTGCCAGCAGTGACCGGACGGGTAGCAATCAGCCCCAGCATTTT. The variable domain in full, completed from reference TRBV2 and TRBJ1-5, reads EPEVTQTPSHQVTQMGQEVILRCVPISNHLYFYWYRQILGQKVEFLVSFYNNEISEKSEIFDDQFSVERPDGSNFTLKIRSTKLEDSAMYFCASSDRTGSNQPQHFGDGTRLSIL.

As regards this clone: Other nucleotide sequences from this sample produce the same CDR3. The chain carries TRBV29-1 and TRBJ2-5, with D hard to call. Germline CDR1 reads SQVTM; CDR2 reads ANQGSEA. Trimming took off 6 bases at V and 3 bases at J, with 5 bases between the two ends. The CDR3 runs 10 residues. CDR3 sequence: CSVGEETQYF. As DNA, the CDR3 is TGCAGCGTCGGCGAAGAGACCCAGTACTTC.

The chain has TRBV7-9 and TRBJ2-1; 8 bases match TRBD2. The ends lost 2 bases at V and 8 bases at J; junction bases unmatched: 8. The germline gives CDR1 SEHNR, CDR2 FQNEAQ (reference sequence). The CDR3 loop spans 15 amino acids. CDR3 coding DNA: TGTGCCAGCAGCTTAAAGCTCGGGGGGGCCCATGAGCAGTTCTTC. Translated, it gives CASSLKLGGAHEQFF.

Of note for this clone: Other DNA sequences in this specimen translate into the identical CDR3. V usage is TRBV28 and J usage is TRBJ1-2, with D possibly TRBD1 on 5 matching bases. The length of the CDR3 is 12 residues. Trimming cost V 9 bases and J 2 bases, with 10 bases left between them. Germline CDR1 and CDR2: MDHEN and SYDVKM. The CDR3 DNA reads as TGTGCCAGTGCGTGGGGGAACTATGGCTACACCTTC. This codes for CASAWGNYGYTF.

This sequence joins TRBV10-3 and TRBJ2-5; D is perhaps TRBD2 (6 bases). The V gene's germline CDR1 is ENHRY and CDR2 SYGVKD. This CDR3 has 12 amino acids. Trimming removed 10 bases at V and 5 bases at J, with 14 bases between. The CDR3 is CATRTGEETQYF. The CDR3 bases are TGTGCCACCCGGACGGGGGAGGAGACCCAGTACTTC.

The chain employs TRBV30 and TRBJ1-6; D uncertain. The ends were cut back, 0 bases at V and 14 bases at J, with 14 bases in the middle. The CDR3 covers 13 residues. The germline CDR1 and CDR2 sequences are GTSNPN and SVGIG (reference sequence). CDR3 nucleotide sequence: TGTGCCTGGAGTGTAGCTCTATTAGGTTCCCTCCACTTT. It codes for CAWSVALLGSLHF.

This chain joins TRBV30 and TRBJ1-2; the match to TRBD1 covers 7 bases. This CDR3 region has 11 residues. Germline assignment: CDR1 GTSNPN and CDR2 SVGIG (reference sequence). Trimming cost V 7 bases and J 5 bases; bases outside gene matches: 4. CDR3 nucleotide sequence: TGTGCCTCAGGGGGGTGGTATGGCTACACCTTC. Encoded protein: CASGGWYGYTF.

V and J are TRBV6-1 and TRBJ1-1; D might be TRBD1 (5 bases). Trimming took off 8 bases at V and 5 bases at J, with 18 bases between the two ends. CDR1 and CDR2 (germline): MNHNS, SASEGT. This CDR3 spans 14 amino acids. The DNA of the CDR3 is TGTGCCAGCGTTAAACGTAGTGGGGCAACTGAAGCTTTCTTT. Its translation is CASVKRSGATEAFF.

In its sample, this clone was seen a few times. J is TRBJ1-1 and V is TRBV7-6; D perhaps matches TRBD1 (5 bases). The germline V and J ends were trimmed by 1 base and 1 base, with 10 bases remaining between them. CDR3 size: 15 residues. From germline, CDR1 is SGHVS and CDR2 FNYEAQ. This CDR3 reads CASSLGGQGNTEAFF. The CDR3 nucleotides read TGTGCCAGCAGCTTAGGCGGGCAGGGGAACACTGAAGCTTTCTTT.

CDR3 bases: TGTGCCAGCAGCTTCCAAGCGTCGCACTCCGAGCAGTACTTC. Translating it yields CASSFQASHSEQYF. This chain uses TRBV7-9 with TRBJ2-7; unclear D gene. Trimming took off 3 bases at V and 6 bases at J, with 15 bases between the two ends. The CDR3 is 14 residues long. Looked up from germline, CDR1 is SEHNR and CDR2 is FQNEAQ (reference sequence).

The chain recombines TRBV18 with TRBJ1-6; D is unresolved. Germline V gene data show CDR1 as KGHSH and CDR2 as LQKENI. The CDR3 runs 14 residues. Trimming removed 6 bases from V and 5 bases from J, with 11 bases in between. The DNA of the CDR3 is TGTGCCAGCTCGCTTGGACGGAATAATTCACCCCTCCACTTT. This gives the protein CASSLGRNNSPLHF.

The chain links TRBV6-6 to TRBJ2-7; D remains unclear. Trimming left V 3 bases short and J 1 base short, with 10 bases between. The CDR3 runs 14 residues. Germline CDR1 MNHNY, CDR2 SVGAGI (reference sequence). In DNA, the CDR3 is TGTGCCAGCAGTTATTCAACACAGTCCTACGAGCAGTACTTC. Translation gives CASSYSTQSYEQYF.

CDR3 residues: CASSFGDRDEKLFF. CDR3 sequence (DNA): TGTGCCAGCAGCTTCGGGGACAGAGATGAAAAACTGTTTTTT. The chain uses TRBV5-4 and TRBJ1-4; the match to TRBD1 covers 7 bases. Trimming cost V 2 bases and J 6 bases; bases outside gene matches: 4. The CDR3 extends over 14 amino acids. CDR1 is SGHNT and CDR2 is YYREEE in the germline V gene (reference sequence).

The chain employs TRBV10-2 and TRBJ2-2; no clear D. V dropped 6 bases and J dropped 5 bases, with 7 bases sitting between them. The CDR3 sequence is 12 residues long. Per the germline V gene, CDR1 is WSHSY and CDR2 is SAAADI. CDR3 nucleotides: TGCGCCAGCAGATACGTAACCGGGGAGCTGTTTTTT. Protein sequence: CASRYVTGELFF.

Of note for this clone: Germline is not matched at one junction end, which may reflect a read error. The rearrangement links TRBV5-5 to TRBJ2-7, with 8 bases aligning to TRBD2. This CDR3 spans 16 amino acids. Germline CDR1 SGHKS, CDR2 YYEKEE (reference sequence). The CDR3 sequence: CASSFGEGGGSSEQYF. The CDR3 nucleotides are TGTGCCAGCAGCTTTGGGGAAGGCGGGGGGTCCTCCGAGCAGTACTTC.

With regard to this clone: Other DNA sequences in this specimen translate into the identical CDR3. V and J are TRBV10-3 and TRBJ2-7, with TRBD1 identical over 7 bases. The J segment lost 2 bases and the V segment lost 5 bases, leaving 3 bases of the junction unmatched. From germline, CDR1 is ENHRY and CDR2 SYGVKD. The CDR3 runs 13 residues. The DNA of the CDR3 is TGTGCCATCAGTTCGACAGGGACCTACGAGCAGTACTTC. Amino acid sequence: CAISSTGTYEQYF.

The rearrangement uses TRBV15 and TRBJ1-1, with TRBD1 matching 9 bases. Germline lookup yields CDR1 LNHNV and CDR2 YYDKDF (reference sequence). Trimming at V came to 1 base and at J to 3 bases, leaving 9 bases not matched to a gene. The CDR3 totals 17 residues. CDR3 region: CATSRVYGTGLDTEAFF. The DNA for the CDR3 is TGTGCCACCAGCAGAGTGTACGGGACAGGGCTCGACACTGAAGCTTTCTTT.

This clone appeared a few times. Additional DNA sequences in this sample encode the identical CDR3. The chain uses TRBV7-9 and TRBJ1-1; no reliable D call. Trimming left V 5 bases short and J 2 bases short, with 9 bases between. The CDR3 extends over 13 amino acids. Germline V CDR1 and CDR2: SEHNR, FQNEAQ (reference sequence). The CDR3 loop is CASSPGPNTEAFF. CDR3 nucleotide sequence: TGTGCCAGCAGCCCAGGACCAAACACTGAAGCTTTCTTT.

DNA of the CDR3: TGTGCCAGCAGCCCCGGGGGGTTGGTAAACACTGAAGCTTTCTTT. This translates into CASSPGGLVNTEAFF. The rearrangement uses TRBV5-4 and TRBJ1-1, with D possibly being TRBD1 (5 bases). Trimming stripped 4 bases from V and 2 bases from J, with 15 bases between. Germline V gene lookup returns CDR1 SGHNT and CDR2 YYREEE (reference sequence). The CDR3 loop spans 15 amino acids. The whole variable domain, filled in from reference TRBV5-4 and TRBJ1-1, reads ETGVTQSPTHLIKTRGQQVTLRCSSQSGHNTVSWYQQALGQGPQFIFQYYREEENGRGNFPPRFSGLQFPNYSSELNVNALELDDSALYLCASSPGGLVNTEAFFGQGTRLTVV.

The chain links TRBV18 to TRBJ1-5, with TRBD1 as a possible D gene (5 bases). V lost 2 bases to trimming and J lost 6 bases, with 14 bases between them. The CDR3 sequence is 15 residues long. Germline V gives CDR1 KGHSH, CDR2 LQKENI. CDR3 in DNA: TGTGCCAGCTCACCATCATCCGGCAGGGTTCAGCCCCAGCATTTT. Encoded protein: CASSPSSGRVQPQHF.

This chain links TRBV6-4 with TRBJ1-6; a weak D match, TRBD1 (5 bases). Trimming stripped 6 bases from V and 7 bases from J, with 10 bases between. CDR1 is MRHNA and CDR2 is SNTAGT in the germline V gene. The CDR3 is 13 residues long. The CDR3 sequence is CASRGDRNSPLHF. CDR3 DNA: TGTGCCAGCAGGGGGGATCGGAATTCACCCCTCCACTTT.

This clone was seen a single time. The chain joins TRBV7-3 to TRBJ2-7; 12 positions match TRBD2. V trimming: 3 bases; J trimming: 9 bases; junction bases outside the gene matches: 12. From germline, CDR1 is SGHTA and CDR2 FQGTGA. The CDR3 extends over 16 amino acids. The CDR3 DNA follows: TGTGCCAGCAGCTTGACAACTAGCGGGGGGCCTTCCGTGCAGTACTTC. Translating it yields CASSLTTSGGPSVQYF.

This clone was recorded once. This chain uses TRBV5-1 with TRBJ1-2, with no clear D. The CDR3 is 13 amino acids. Germline lookup yields CDR1 SGHRS and CDR2 YFSETQ. V was pared by 3 bases and J by 8 bases, with 14 bases between. CDR3 sequence: CASSSTTRGGYTF. CDR3 nucleotides: TGCGCCAGCAGCTCCACGACCCGGGGAGGCTACACCTTC.

The chain carries TRBV29-1 and TRBJ1-1; the D gene is possibly TRBD1 (5 bases). Between the trimmed V and J ends, which lost 1 base and 11 bases, there was a span of 14 bases. The CDR3 runs to 12 residues. CDR1 and CDR2 from the germline V gene are SQVTM and ANQGSEA. The CDR3 DNA reads TGCAGCGTTGAAGTCGGGACTATTGAGGCTTTCTTT. This codes for CSVEVGTIEAFF.

Concerning this clone: Within the sample, other DNA sequences also encode this same CDR3. The chain combines TRBV11-1 with TRBJ1-1; D may be TRBD1 (5 bases). V lost 5 bases, J lost 1 base, and 8 bases lay in between. The CDR3 contains 13 residues. The V gene's germline CDR1 is SGHAT and CDR2 FQDESV (reference sequence). The CDR3 bases are TGTGCCAGCAGCCTCGGGGCGAACACTGAAGCTTTCTTT. This codes for CASSLGANTEAFF.

V and J are TRBV5-1 and TRBJ2-2, with 9 positions matching TRBD2. The CDR3 runs to 16 residues. J lost 0 bases, V lost 4 bases, and 4 bases had no gene match. The germline V gene has CDR1 SGHRS and CDR2 YFSETQ. For the CDR3, the DNA is TGCGCCAGCAGCACCGCGGGGGGGCCGAACACCGGGGAGCTGTTTTTT. Its translation is CASSTAGGPNTGELFF.